These 18 T cell receptor beta chains were sequenced from one sample in a study of cytomegalovirus exposure and HLA in healthy donors. Vbeta (60) and Jbeta (13) primers were used in the PCR. The repertoire was sequenced with immunoSEQ multiplex PCR; TCRdb's copy has only in-frame clones and lacks some. The sample contains 98,000 or so clones, 10% of which appear only once. Sequenced sample: PBMCs. The receptors originated from a middle-aged man in good health and CMV-seropositive.

CDR3 region: CASSLVEGGEQFF. The DNA for the CDR3 is TGCGCCAGCAGCTTGGTCGAAGGCGGAGAGCAGTTCTTC. This sequence joins TRBV5-1 and TRBJ2-1; D not resolved. Trimming pared 0 bases from V and 10 bases from J, leaving 11 bases between. This CDR3 spans 13 amino acids. CDR1 and CDR2 (germline): SGHRS, YFSETQ.

V is TRBV5-6 and J is TRBJ2-3; weak D call: TRBD1 (6 bases). Trimming left V 0 bases short and J 6 bases short, with 17 bases between. CDR3 length equals 16 residues. In germline, CDR1 is SGHDT, CDR2 YYEEEE. The CDR3 sequence is CASSLVGGRVGDTQYF. The CDR3 DNA sequence: TGTGCCAGCAGCTTGGTAGGGGGTCGTGTGGGGGATACGCAGTATTTT.

The table lists this clone with a few counts. The CDR3 nucleotides read TGTGCCAGCTATACCACCGGGACAGGGAACAATGAGCAGTTCTTC. Protein: CASYTTGTGNNEQFF. The chain links TRBV6-5 to TRBJ2-1, with 9 bases matching TRBD1. The CDR3 consists of 15 residues. CDR1 is MNHEY and CDR2 is SVGAGI in the germline V gene. V dropped 8 bases and J dropped 5; count of bases not matched to a gene: 10.

The V and J genes are TRBV10-1 and TRBJ2-7; D may be TRBD2 (5 bases). The CDR3 runs 14 residues. With 3 bases removed from V and 2 bases from J, the gap between germline ends came to 11 bases. Germline CDR1 is WNHNN and CDR2 is SYGVQD (reference sequence). CDR3 in DNA: TGCGCCAGCAGTGAAGGGAGACATGCCTACGAGCAGTACTTC. Protein: CASSEGRHAYEQYF.

The rearrangement joins TRBV7-2 to TRBJ2-7; TRBD1 matches 8 bases. The CDR3 contains 15 residues. V shed 5 bases and J 0 bases; nucleotides not matched to a gene: 6. Germline V gene data show CDR1 as SGHTA and CDR2 as FQGNSA. CDR3 residues: CASSRGTGSSYEQYF. The CDR3 bases are TGTGCCAGCAGCCGTGGGACAGGCTCCTCCTACGAGCAGTACTTC.

This clone came up a few times. The chain combines TRBV5-1 with TRBJ2-7, with no clear D. V was shortened by 0 bases and J by 5 bases, with 3 bases between the two germline ends. The germline V gene has CDR1 SGHRS and CDR2 YFSETQ. The CDR3 is 11 amino acids. In DNA, the CDR3 is TGCGCCAGCAGCTTGGACAACGAGCAGTACTTC. As protein: CASSLDNEQYF.

In this sample, this clone turned up a few times. This chain uses TRBV4-2 with TRBJ2-1; TRBD1 might be the D (5 bases). Germline lookup yields CDR1 LGHNA and CDR2 YNFKEQ. The CDR3 is 15 residues long. V lost 0 bases and J lost 6, with 12 bases in between. DNA for the CDR3: TGTGCCAGCAGCCAAGAAGGGGCTAGTCGCAATGAGCAGTTCTTC. The encoded protein is CASSQEGASRNEQFF.

The chain has TRBV5-1 and TRBJ2-7, with TRBD2 matching over 14 bases. The length of the CDR3 is 16 residues. Germline V CDR1 and CDR2: SGHRS, YFSETQ. V lost 5 bases and J lost 6; bases outside the gene matches: 10. This CDR3 reads CASSPRTGTSGSEQYF. The CDR3, as DNA: TGCGCCAGCAGTCCGCGTACCGGGACTAGCGGGAGCGAGCAGTACTTC.

This clone was found a few times. This sequence joins TRBV19 and TRBJ1-2, with D possibly being TRBD1 (5 bases). In germline, CDR1 is LNHDA, CDR2 SQIVND (reference sequence). V was cut by 2 bases and J by 6 bases, with 16 bases left in between. The CDR3 has 15 residues. The CDR3 DNA reads TGTGCCAGTAGTATACCTTCGGCAGGGCTTGATGGCTACACCTTC. It specifies CASSIPSAGLDGYTF.

There are a few counts of this clone. V is TRBV27 and J is TRBJ1-4; no reliable D call. The CDR3 loop spans 15 amino acids. The V gene lost 5 bases and the J gene lost 0 bases, with 10 bases spanning the gap. Germline V gene data show CDR1 as MNHEY and CDR2 as SMNVEV (reference sequence). The DNA of the CDR3 is TGTGCCAGCAGTCCCTCGTCAGCAACTAATGAAAAACTGTTTTTT. Protein product: CASSPSSATNEKLFF. Based on the CDR3 plus reference TRBV27 and TRBJ1-4, the full variable domain is EAQVTQNPRYLITVTGKKLTVTCSQNMNHEYMSWYRQDPGLGLRQIYYSMNVEVTDKGDVPEGYKVSRKEKRNFPLILESPSPNQTSLYFCASSPSSATNEKLFFGSGTQLSVL.

The chain has TRBV9 and TRBJ2-7, with TRBD2 as a possible D gene (6 bases). This CDR3 is 15 amino acids long. V shed 4 bases and J shed 6 bases, with 20 bases lying between them. CDR1 and CDR2 (germline): SGDLS, YYNGEE. The CDR3 DNA reads TGTGCCAGCAGCTTTTCGGGACTCCCCGAATCCGAGCAGTACTTC. This codes for CASSFSGLPESEQYF.

This chain links TRBV2 with TRBJ2-1, with D perhaps matching TRBD2 (7 bases). The V and J ends lost 6 bases and 0 bases respectively, with 15 bases between them. CDR1 SNHLY and CDR2 FYNNEI come from the germline V gene. CDR3 length: 16 amino acids. The DNA for the CDR3 is TGTGCCAGCAGGATCAGGGAGGGGGACTCCTACAATGAGCAGTTCTTC. It yields the protein CASRIREGDSYNEQFF.

The chain's CDR3 is CASSLGLGGRYGYTF. The CDR3 DNA sequence: TGTGCCAGCAGCTTAGGTCTGGGGGGGCGGTATGGCTACACCTTC. The chain is built from TRBV28 and TRBJ1-2; tentative D call: TRBD1 (6 bases). The CDR3 is 15 amino acids. V lost 6 bases, J lost 5 bases, and 19 bases lay in between. Germline CDR1 is MDHEN and CDR2 is SYDVKM.

This clone was observed a few times. The rearrangement joins TRBV9 to TRBJ2-7; 8 bases agree with TRBD2. Germline trimming cut 5 bases from V and 4 bases from J; bases unmatched to any gene: 11. The germline CDR1 and CDR2 sequences are SGDLS and YYNGEE. The length of the CDR3 is 15 residues. The CDR3 loop reads CASSKGTRGTYEQYF. In DNA form, the CDR3 reads TGTGCCAGCAGTAAAGGGACTAGGGGAACGTACGAGCAGTACTTC.

This clone was detected a few times. The genes are TRBV27 and TRBJ1-5; tentatively, D is TRBD1 (6 bases). This CDR3 spans 14 amino acids. Germline-derived CDR1 and CDR2 are MNHEY and SMNVEV (reference sequence). V gave up 5 bases and J gave up 5 bases, with 13 bases separating them. CDR3 residues: CASSPTGADQPQHF. CDR3 bases: TGTGCCAGCAGTCCGACAGGAGCTGATCAGCCCCAGCATTTT.

A few counts support this clone. This chain connects TRBV7-9 to TRBJ2-4; 8 bases align to TRBD1. With V trimmed by 5 bases and J by 3 bases, 9 bases remained unmatched. There are 16 residues in the CDR3. Germline lookup yields CDR1 SEHNR and CDR2 FQNEAQ (reference sequence). CDR3 sequence reads: CASSPRDRLDKNIQYF. DNA of the CDR3: TGTGCCAGCAGCCCGAGGGACAGGCTGGACAAAAACATTCAGTACTTC.

The rearrangement uses TRBV5-6 and TRBJ2-7, with D possibly being TRBD2 (6 bases). This CDR3 region has 14 residues. Germline values: CDR1 SGHDT, CDR2 YYEEEE. Trimming pared 2 bases from V and 3 bases from J, leaving 12 bases between. CDR3 loop: CASSFFVGGYEQYF. CDR3 nucleotide sequence: TGTGCCAGCAGCTTTTTTGTGGGGGGCTACGAGCAGTACTTC.

This clone was detected a few times. The chain has TRBV13 and TRBJ2-3; TRBD2 matches 8 bases. The J segment lost 7 bases and the V segment lost 2 bases, leaving 8 bases of the junction unmatched. The CDR3 runs 15 residues. Per the germline V gene, CDR1 is PRHDT and CDR2 is FYEKMQ (reference sequence). CDR3 loop: CASSLKGLAGHTQYF. In nucleotides, the CDR3 is TGTGCCAGCAGCTTAAAGGGGTTAGCGGGACATACGCAGTATTTT.